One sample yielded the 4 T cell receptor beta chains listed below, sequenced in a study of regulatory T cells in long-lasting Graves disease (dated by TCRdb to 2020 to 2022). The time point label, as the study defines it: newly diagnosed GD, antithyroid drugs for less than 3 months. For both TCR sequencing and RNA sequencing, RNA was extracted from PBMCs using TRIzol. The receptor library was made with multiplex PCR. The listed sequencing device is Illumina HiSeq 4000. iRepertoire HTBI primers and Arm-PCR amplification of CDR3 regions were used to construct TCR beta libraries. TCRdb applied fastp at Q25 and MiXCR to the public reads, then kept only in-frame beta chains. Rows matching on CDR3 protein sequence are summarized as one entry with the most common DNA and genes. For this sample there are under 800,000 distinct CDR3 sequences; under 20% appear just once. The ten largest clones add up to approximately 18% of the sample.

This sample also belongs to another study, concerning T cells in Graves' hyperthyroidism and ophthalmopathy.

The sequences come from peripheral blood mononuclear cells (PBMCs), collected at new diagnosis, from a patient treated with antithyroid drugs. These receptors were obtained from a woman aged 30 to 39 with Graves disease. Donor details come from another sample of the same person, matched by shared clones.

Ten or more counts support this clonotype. CDR3 coding DNA: TGTGCCAGCAGTCTCTCGGGGGGAGGAGATCGGGATGGCTACACCTTC. This gives the protein CASSLSGGGDRDGYTF. The genes are TRBV28 and TRBJ1-2, with D perhaps TRBD1 (5 bases). The CDR3 is 16 amino acids. Trimming cost V 5 bases and J 6 bases, with 22 bases left between them. Germline CDR1 and CDR2: MDHEN and SYDVKM.

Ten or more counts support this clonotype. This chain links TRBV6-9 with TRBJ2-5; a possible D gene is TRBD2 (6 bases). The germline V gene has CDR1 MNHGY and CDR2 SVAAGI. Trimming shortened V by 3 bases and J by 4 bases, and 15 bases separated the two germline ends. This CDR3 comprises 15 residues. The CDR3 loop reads CASSYGGFRGETQYF. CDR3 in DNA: TGTGCCAGCAGTTACGGGGGATTCCGGGGAGAGACCCAGTACTTC.

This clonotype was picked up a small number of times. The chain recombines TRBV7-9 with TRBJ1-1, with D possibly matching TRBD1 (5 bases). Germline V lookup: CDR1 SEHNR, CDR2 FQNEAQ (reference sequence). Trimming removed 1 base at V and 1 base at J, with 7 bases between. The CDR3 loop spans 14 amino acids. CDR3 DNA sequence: TGTGCCAGCAGCTTAGTAGACAGGAACACTGAAGCTTTCTTT. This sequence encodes CASSLVDRNTEAFF.

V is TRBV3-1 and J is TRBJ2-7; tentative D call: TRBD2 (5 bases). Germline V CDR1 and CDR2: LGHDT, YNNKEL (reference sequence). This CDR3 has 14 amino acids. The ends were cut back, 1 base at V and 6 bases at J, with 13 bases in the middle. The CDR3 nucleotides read TGTGCCAGCAGCCAAGCTGAGACGGGGAGCGAGCAGTACTTC. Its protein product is CASSQAETGSEQYF.